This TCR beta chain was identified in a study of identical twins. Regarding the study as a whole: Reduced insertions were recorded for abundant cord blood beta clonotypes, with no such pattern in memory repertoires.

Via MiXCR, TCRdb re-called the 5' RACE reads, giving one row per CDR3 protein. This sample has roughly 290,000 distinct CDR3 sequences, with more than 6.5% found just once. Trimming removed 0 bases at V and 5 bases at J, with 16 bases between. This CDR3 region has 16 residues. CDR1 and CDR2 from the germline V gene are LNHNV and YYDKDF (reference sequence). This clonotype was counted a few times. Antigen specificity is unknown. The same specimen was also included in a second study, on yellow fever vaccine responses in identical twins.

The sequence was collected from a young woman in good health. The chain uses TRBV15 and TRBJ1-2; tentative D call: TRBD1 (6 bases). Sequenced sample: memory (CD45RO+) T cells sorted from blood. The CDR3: CATSRDGGRLLYGYTF. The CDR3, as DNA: TGTGCCACCAGCAGAGATGGGGGGCGTCTTCTTTATGGCTACACCTTC.